This TCR beta chain was sequenced for a study of response to subunit inactivated influenza vaccine. Study-wide findings and caveats: Authors suggested each seasonal influenza vaccination recruits few new T cells.

MiXCR was run by TCRdb on the RT-PCR reads, yielding one entry per CDR3 protein. In the table there are about 650,000 distinct CDR3 sequences, 15% to 18% of which are singletons. In regard to this clonotype: Its specificity is unknown.

The V and J ends lost 5 bases and 0 bases respectively, with 19 bases between them. Germline V gene sequence: CDR1 SGHAT, CDR2 FQDESV (reference sequence). The length of the CDR3 is 18 residues. This sequence was found in a man in his forties or fifties who received an inactivated influenza vaccine. This chain joins TRBV11-1 and TRBJ1-4; possibly TRBD1 for D (6 bases). The sample consisted of PBMCs from blood, taken about 12 days after vaccination. CDR3 amino acids: CASSPRDTGGATNEKLFF. The CDR3 DNA follows: TGTGCCAGCAGCCCGCGGGACACCGGTGGCGCAACTAATGAAAAACTGTTTTTT.